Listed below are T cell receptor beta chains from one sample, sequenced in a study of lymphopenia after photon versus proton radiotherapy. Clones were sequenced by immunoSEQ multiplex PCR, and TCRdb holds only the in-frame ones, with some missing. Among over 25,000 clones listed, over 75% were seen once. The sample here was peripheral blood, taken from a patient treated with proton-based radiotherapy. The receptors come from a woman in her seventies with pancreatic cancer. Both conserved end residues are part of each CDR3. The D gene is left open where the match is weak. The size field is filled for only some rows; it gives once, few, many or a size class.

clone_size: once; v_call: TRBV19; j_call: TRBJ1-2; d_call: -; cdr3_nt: TGTGCCAGTAGTCGCCGGACTCCCTCTTCCCTCTATGGCTACACCTTC; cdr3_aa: CASSRRTPSSLYGYTF
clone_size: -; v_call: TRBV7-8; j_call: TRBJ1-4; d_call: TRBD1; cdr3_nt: TGTGCCAGCAGCTTACCGTTTAGGGACAGGGGGCCGTCGGATGAAAAACTGTTTTTT; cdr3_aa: CASSLPFRDRGPSDEKLFF
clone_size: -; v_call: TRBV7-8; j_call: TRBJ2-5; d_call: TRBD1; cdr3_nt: TGTGCCAGCAGCGTTCGGGACAGGGTTAGGACCCAGTACTTC; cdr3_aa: CASSVRDRVRTQYF
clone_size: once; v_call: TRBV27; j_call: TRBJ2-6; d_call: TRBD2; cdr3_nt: TGTGCCAGCATGCATAAGGGACTAGCGGGAGGGAAGTCTGGGGCCAACGTCCTGACTTTC; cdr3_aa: CASMHKGLAGGKSGANVLTF
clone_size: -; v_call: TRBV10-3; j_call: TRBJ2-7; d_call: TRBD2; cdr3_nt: TGTGCCATCAGTACCGGGACTAGCACCTACGAGCAGTACTTC; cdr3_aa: CAISTGTSTYEQYF
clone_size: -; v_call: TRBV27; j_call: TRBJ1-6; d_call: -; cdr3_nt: TGTGCCAGCAGTTTGGGTGACAGGATAGGATCACCCCTCCACTTT; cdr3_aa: CASSLGDRIGSPLHF
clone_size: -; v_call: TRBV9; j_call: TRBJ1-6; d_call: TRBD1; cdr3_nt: TGTGCCAGCAGCGTAGAATCTGGGGACAGGGGGTCACCCCTCCACTTT; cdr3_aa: CASSVESGDRGSPLHF
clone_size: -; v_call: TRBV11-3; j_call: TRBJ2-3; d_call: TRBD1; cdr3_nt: TGTGCCAGCAGCGGACTAACAGGGGGTCCAGATACGCAGTATTTT; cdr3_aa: CASSGLTGGPDTQYF
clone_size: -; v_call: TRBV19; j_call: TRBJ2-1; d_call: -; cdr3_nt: TGTGCCAGTAGTATAGATCCCGCCCAGAGCTATGAGCAGTTCTTC; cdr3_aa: CASSIDPAQSYEQFF
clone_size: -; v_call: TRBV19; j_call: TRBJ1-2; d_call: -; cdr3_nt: TGTGCCAGTAGTATAAGGGCCTATGGCTACACCTTC; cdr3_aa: CASSIRAYGYTF
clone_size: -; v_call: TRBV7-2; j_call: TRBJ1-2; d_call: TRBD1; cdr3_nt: TGTGCCAGCAGCCAGGACAGGGCGCCAAGAGGCTACACCTTC; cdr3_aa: CASSQDRAPRGYTF
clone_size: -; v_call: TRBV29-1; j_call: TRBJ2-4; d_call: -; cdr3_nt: TGCAGCGTTGAAGATTGGGCAGTAGCCAAAAACATTCAGTACTTC; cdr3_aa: CSVEDWAVAKNIQYF
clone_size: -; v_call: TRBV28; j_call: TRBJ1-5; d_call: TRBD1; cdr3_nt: TGTGCCAGCAGCCCGACAGGTAACCGGGACAGGACCCATAGCAATCAGCCCCAGCATTTT; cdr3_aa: CASSPTGNRDRTHSNQPQHF
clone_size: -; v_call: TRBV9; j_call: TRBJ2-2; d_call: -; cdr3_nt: TGTGCCAGCAGCCCCCCTGAAGTCGGGGAGCTGTTTTTT; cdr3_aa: CASSPPEVGELFF
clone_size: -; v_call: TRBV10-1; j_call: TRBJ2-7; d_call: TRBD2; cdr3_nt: TGCGCCAGCAGTGAGAGTCCCAACGGGACTAGCGGTCGAATAGAGCAGTACTTC; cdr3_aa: CASSESPNGTSGRIEQYF
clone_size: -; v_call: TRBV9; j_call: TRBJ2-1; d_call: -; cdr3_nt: TGTGCCAGCAGCGTAGTTGGGCGGGGAGGACCCAATGAGCAGTTCTTC; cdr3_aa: CASSVVGRGGPNEQFF
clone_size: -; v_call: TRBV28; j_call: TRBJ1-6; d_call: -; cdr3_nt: TGTGCCAGCAGCTCCGGGGGGGTCGGTAATTCACCCCTCCACTTT; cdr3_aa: CASSSGGVGNSPLHF
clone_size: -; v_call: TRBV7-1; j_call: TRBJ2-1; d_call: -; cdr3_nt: TGTGCCAGCAGCTTAGTGCAGCTAAGGACTTACAATGAGCAGTTCTTC; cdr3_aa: CASSLVQLRTYNEQFF
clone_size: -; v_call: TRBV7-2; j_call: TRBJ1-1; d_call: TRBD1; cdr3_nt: TGTGCCAGCAGCCAGGGGGGCAGCAACACTGAAGCTTTCTTT; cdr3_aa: CASSQGGSNTEAFF
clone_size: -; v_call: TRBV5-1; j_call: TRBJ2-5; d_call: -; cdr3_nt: TGCGCCAGCAGCTTGGCTGGCGGGCAAGAGACCCAGTACTTC; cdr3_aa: CASSLAGGQETQYF
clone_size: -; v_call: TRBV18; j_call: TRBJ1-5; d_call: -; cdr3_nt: TGTGCCAGCTCACCACTGAGGGATCAGCCCCAGCATTTT; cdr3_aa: CASSPLRDQPQHF
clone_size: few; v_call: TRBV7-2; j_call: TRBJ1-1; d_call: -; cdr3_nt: TGTGCCAGCAGCTTAAGGGGTGCCGCTGAAGCTTTCTTT; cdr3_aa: CASSLRGAAEAFF
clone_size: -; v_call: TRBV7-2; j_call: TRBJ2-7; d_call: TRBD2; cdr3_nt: TGTGCCAGCAGCGCCCGCCTAGCGGGAGTTATCAACGAGCAGTACTTC; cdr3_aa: CASSARLAGVINEQYF
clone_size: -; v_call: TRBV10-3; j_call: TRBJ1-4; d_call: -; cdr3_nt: TGTGCCATCAGTGAGTCGAAGGGGGGTATAAATGAAAAACTGTTTTTT; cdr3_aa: CAISESKGGINEKLFF
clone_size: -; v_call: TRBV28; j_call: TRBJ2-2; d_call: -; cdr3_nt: TGTGCCAGCAGCCTTATTACTAATCCGGGACCAAACACCGGGGAGCTGTTTTTT; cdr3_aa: CASSLITNPGPNTGELFF
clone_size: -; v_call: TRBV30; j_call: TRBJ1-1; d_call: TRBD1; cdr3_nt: TGTGCCTGGAGTACCCGAACAACAGGGGGAACCAATGAAGCTTTCTTT; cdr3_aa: CAWSTRTTGGTNEAFF
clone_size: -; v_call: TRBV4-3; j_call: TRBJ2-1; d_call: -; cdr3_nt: TGCGCCAGCAGCCAAGACCCCGGGATTACCTACAATGAGCAGTTCTTC; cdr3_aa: CASSQDPGITYNEQFF
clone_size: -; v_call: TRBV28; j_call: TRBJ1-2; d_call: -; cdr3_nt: TGTGCCAGCCACAGTTCCAACTATGGCTACACCTTC; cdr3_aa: CASHSSNYGYTF
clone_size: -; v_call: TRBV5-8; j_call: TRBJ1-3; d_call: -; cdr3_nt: TGTGCCAGCAGCCCCCCGACGGGTGGAAACACCATATATTTT; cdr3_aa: CASSPPTGGNTIYF
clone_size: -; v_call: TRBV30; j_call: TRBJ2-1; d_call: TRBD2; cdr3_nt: TGTGCCTGGAGTCCCCTTAGCGGGAATGAGCAGTTCTTC; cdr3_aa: CAWSPLSGNEQFF
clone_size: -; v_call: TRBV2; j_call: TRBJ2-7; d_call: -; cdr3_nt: TGTGCCAGCAGGCCAACCGGGCCCTCCTACGAGCAGTACTTC; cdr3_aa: CASRPTGPSYEQYF
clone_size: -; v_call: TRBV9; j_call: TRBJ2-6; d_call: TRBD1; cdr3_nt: TGTGCCAGCAGCGTGAGTGGGACAGGGGGCGGGTGGTCTGGGGCCAACGTCCTGACTTTC; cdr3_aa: CASSVSGTGGGWSGANVLTF
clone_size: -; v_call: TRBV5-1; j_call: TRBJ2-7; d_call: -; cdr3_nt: TGCGCCAGCAGCTTGGAGCCCGGAGGGCGGTTCTCCTACGAGCAGTACTTC; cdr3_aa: CASSLEPGGRFSYEQYF
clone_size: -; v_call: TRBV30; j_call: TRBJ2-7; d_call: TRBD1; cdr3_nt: TGTGCCTGGAGTGGGCCCGACAGGGGATATGAGCAGTACTTC; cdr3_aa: CAWSGPDRGYEQYF
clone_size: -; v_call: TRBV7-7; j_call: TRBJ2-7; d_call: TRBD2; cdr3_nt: TGTGCTAGCAGCTTTAGCGGGAACACCGAGCAGTACTTC; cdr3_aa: CASSFSGNTEQYF
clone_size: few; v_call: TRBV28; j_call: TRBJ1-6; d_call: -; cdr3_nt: TGTGCCAGCAGTGAAACCAGGGCAGCCTTAGGTTCACCCCTCCACTTT; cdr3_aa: CASSETRAALGSPLHF
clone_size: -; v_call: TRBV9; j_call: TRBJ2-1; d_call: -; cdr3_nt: TGTGCCAGCAGCGTCATAGCGGATGACTACAATGAGCAGTTCTTC; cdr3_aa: CASSVIADDYNEQFF
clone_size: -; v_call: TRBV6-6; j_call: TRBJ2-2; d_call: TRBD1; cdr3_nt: TGTGCCAGCAGAACTCCGGGACAGGGGACCGTCGGGGAGCTGTTTTTT; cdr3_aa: CASRTPGQGTVGELFF
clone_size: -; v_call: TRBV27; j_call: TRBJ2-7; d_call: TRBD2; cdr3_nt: TGTGCCAGCACTCTATACGGCGGGACTAGCGGAGCCAGGGGCGAGCAGTACTTC; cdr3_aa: CASTLYGGTSGARGEQYF
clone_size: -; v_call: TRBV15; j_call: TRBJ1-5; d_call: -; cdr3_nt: TGTGCCACCAGCAGAGATCTTCTTGGCAGCTCCAATCAGCCCCAGCATTTT; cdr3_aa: CATSRDLLGSSNQPQHF
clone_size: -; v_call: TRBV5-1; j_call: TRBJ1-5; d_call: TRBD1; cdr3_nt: TGCGCCAGCAGCGTTACAGGGGGTACCAATCAGCCCCAGCATTTT; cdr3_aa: CASSVTGGTNQPQHF